The 6 T cell receptor beta chains listed next were all sequenced from one sample in a study of T-cell reconstitution after alpha-beta-depleted transplantation in children. This sample's TCRbeta library carried unique molecular identifier barcodes. TCRdb re-derived calls from the PCR reads in MiXCR, one entry per CDR3 protein. Of approximately 400,000 distinct CDR3 sequences detected, under 13% appear once; the ten largest clones hold roughly 5.1%. This specimen was PBMCs from the stem cell graft donor, taken from the stem cell graft. These receptor sequences come from a human donor who donated a stem cell graft to a child with acute myeloid leukemia.

At least ten counts were recorded for this clonotype. The CDR3 DNA is TGTGCCAGCTCTCCCGATGGGGGCTCCTACAATGAGCAGTTCTTC. Residues: CASSPDGGSYNEQFF. The chain recombines TRBV6-2 or TRBV6-3 with TRBJ2-1; D tentatively reads TRBD1 or TRBD2 (5 bases each). V was clipped by 8 bases and J by 0 bases, with 14 bases between them. This CDR3 has 15 residues. Germline V CDR1 and CDR2: MNHEY, SVGEGT.

This clonotype has only a few counts. DNA for the CDR3: TGCAGTGCTAGCCTAGCGGTTAACACCGGGGAGCTGTTTTTT. It translates to CSASLAVNTGELFF. The chain links TRBV20-1 to TRBJ2-2, with 7 bases lining up with TRBD2. V shed 3 bases and J 2 bases; nucleotides not matched to a gene: 3. There are 14 residues in the CDR3. Germline values: CDR1 DFQATT, CDR2 SNEGSKA (reference sequence).

In this sample, this clonotype turned up a few times. The gene calls are TRBV11-2 and TRBJ2-3; the D is unclear. The CDR3 has 14 amino acids. V lost 1 base, J lost 5 bases, and 10 bases lay in between. The germline V gene encodes CDR1 SGHAT and CDR2 FQNNGV. The CDR3 region is CASSLAPSEDTQYF. In DNA form, the CDR3 reads TGTGCCAGCAGCTTAGCCCCTTCAGAAGATACGCAGTATTTT.

This clonotype was counted a few times. V and J are TRBV7-6 and TRBJ2-5; the match to TRBD1 covers 9 bases. The CDR3 length is 15 residues. Trimming removed 2 bases from V and 6 bases from J; junction bases left unmatched: 7. Germline-derived CDR1 and CDR2 are SGHVS and FNYEAQ. The chain's CDR3 is CASSLSKQGAKTQYF. DNA for the CDR3: TGTGCCAGCAGCTTATCGAAACAGGGGGCGAAGACCCAGTACTTC.

This clonotype showed up many times. This may arise from a read error, as a much more abundant clone is one base away. This chain joins TRBV9 and TRBJ2-2; the D is unclear. Germline V lookup: CDR1 SGDLS, CDR2 YYNGEE. The CDR3 covers 11 residues. Trimming took off 0 bases at V and 6 bases at J, with 0 bases between the two ends. The CDR3 loop is CASSVAGELFF. The CDR3 DNA follows: TGTGCCAGCAGCGTAGCCGGGGAGCTGTTTTTT.

The V gene is TRBV5-1, the J gene TRBJ2-5, with a possible D match to TRBD1 (6 bases). This CDR3 contains 14 residues. Per the germline V gene, CDR1 is SGHRS and CDR2 is YFSETQ. V dropped 4 bases and J dropped 4 bases, with 14 bases sitting between them. The CDR3 reads CASSPGAHRETQYF. In DNA form, the CDR3 reads TGCGCCAGCAGCCCAGGGGCCCACCGAGAGACCCAGTACTTC.